The 14 T cell receptor beta chains presented below share a single source sample, sequenced in a study of blood T cells in healthy people across ages. Primed by a sample-barcoded 5' primer and a J-beta primer mix, a second PCR proceeded for 7 to 11 cycles. Via MiXCR, TCRdb re-called the 5' RACE reads, giving one row per CDR3 protein. The sample shows over a million distinct CDR3 sequences, 55% to 75% of them seen only once. Sequenced: blood. The source of these receptors is a man aged 18 to 30 in good health.

V usage is TRBV6-6 and J usage is TRBJ2-7, with 13 bases lining up with TRBD2. The J call may be wrong; the DNA end is better matched by TRBJ2-5. This CDR3 spans 16 amino acids. Germline V gene lookup returns CDR1 MNHNY and CDR2 SVGAGI (reference sequence). CDR3 DNA sequence: TGTGCCAGCAGCCTAGGGACTAGCGGGGCCTGGGGGACCCAGTACTTC. This encodes CASSLGTSGAWGTQYF.

The chain uses TRBV7-2 and TRBJ2-1, with TRBD1 as a possible D gene (6 bases). CDR1 and CDR2 from the germline V gene are SGHTA and FQGNSA. The CDR3 length is 13 residues. Trimming removed 1 base from V and 8 bases from J, with 9 bases in between. The DNA of the CDR3 is TGTGCCAGCAGCTTAGGTGGGGGCTATGAGCAGTTCTTC. This gives the protein CASSLGGGYEQFF. The whole variable domain, filled in from reference TRBV7-2 and TRBJ2-1, reads GAGVSQSPSNKVTEKGKDVELRCDPISGHTALYWYRQSLGQGLEFLIYFQGNSAPDKSGLPSDRFSAERTGGSVSTLTIQRTQQEDSAVYLCASSLGGGYEQFFGPGTRLTVL.

V and J are TRBV4-2 and TRBJ1-5; TRBD1 matches at 7 bases. The V segment lost 1 base and the J segment 5 bases; nucleotides outside the gene matches: 8. CDR3 length equals 16 residues. Germline CDR1 and CDR2: LGHNA and YNFKEQ. The CDR3 coding sequence is TGTGCCAGCAGCCAAGTGACAGGGTCTGCGGATCAGCCCCAGCATTTT. Its protein is CASSQVTGSADQPQHF.

The chain couples TRBV7-2 to TRBJ2-5, with D unclear. The V end lost 1 base, the J end lost 2 bases, and 11 bases lay between the germline ends. CDR3 length equals 15 residues. Looked up from germline, CDR1 is SGHTA and CDR2 is FQGNSA. Here the CDR3 DNA reads TGTGCCAGCAGCTTAGAGGTCACCAGACAAGAGACCCAGTACTTC. This encodes CASSLEVTRQETQYF. Full variable domain (outside the CDR3, taken from reference TRBV7-2 and TRBJ2-5): GAGVSQSPSNKVTEKGKDVELRCDPISGHTALYWYRQSLGQGLEFLIYFQGNSAPDKSGLPSDRFSAERTGGSVSTLTIQRTQQEDSAVYLCASSLEVTRQETQYFGPGTRLLVL.

The V and J genes are TRBV29-1 and TRBJ2-7; D perhaps matches TRBD2 (6 bases). Trimming took 5 bases from V and 0 from J, leaving 11 bases between them. CDR1 is SQVTM, CDR2 ANQGSEA, per germline. The CDR3 is made up of 13 amino acids. This chain's CDR3 is CSVSPTSSYEQYF. In DNA, the CDR3 is TGCAGCGTTTCCCCGACTAGCTCCTACGAGCAGTACTTC.

The chain combines TRBV10-3 with TRBJ2-3; 8 bases align to TRBD2. V gave up 8 bases and J gave up 1 base; unmatched junction bases: 2. This CDR3 has 13 residues. Germline CDR1 is ENHRY and CDR2 is SYGVKD. CDR3 in amino acids: CAIGAGGTDTQYF. In DNA, the CDR3 is TGTGCCATCGGAGCGGGGGGCACAGATACGCAGTATTTT.

The chain recombines TRBV19 with TRBJ2-7, with D tentatively TRBD1 or TRBD2 (5 bases each). Per germline, CDR1 LNHDA and CDR2 SQIVND (reference sequence). CDR3 length: 16 amino acids. The germline V and J ends were trimmed by 6 bases and 3 bases, with 21 bases remaining between them. This CDR3 reads CASSHRDGSEGYEQYF. CDR3 nucleotide sequence: TGTGCCAGTAGCCATAGGGACGGAAGTGAGGGCTACGAGCAGTACTTC. The variable domain in full, with the rest retrieved from reference TRBV19 and TRBJ2-7, is DGGITQSPKYLFRKEGQNVTLSCEQNLNHDAMYWYRQDPGQGLRLIYYSQIVNDFQKGDIAEGYSVSREKKESFPLTVTSAQKNPTAFYLCASSHRDGSEGYEQYFGPGTRLTVT.

The table lists this clonotype with a count of one. This chain connects TRBV7-9 to TRBJ1-2; D is possibly TRBD1 (5 bases). Germline CDR1 and CDR2: SEHNR and FQNEAQ (reference sequence). CDR3 size: 14 residues. Deletions cut 5 bases from V and 6 bases from J, with 16 bases between. The CDR3 coding sequence is TGTGCCAGCAGCCCGTCCGGGACCAAAGATGGCTACACCTTC. Residues: CASSPSGTKDGYTF.

V is TRBV30 and J is TRBJ2-7; possibly TRBD2 for D (6 bases). This CDR3 region has 14 residues. CDR1 is GTSNPN and CDR2 is SVGIG in the germline V gene (reference sequence). Trimming took off 1 base at V and 2 bases at J, with 12 bases between the two ends. In DNA, the CDR3 is TGTGCCTGGAGTGCTGGCGGGGTCCCCTACGAGCAGTACTTC. This codes for CAWSAGGVPYEQYF.

This sequence joins TRBV9 and TRBJ2-1, with a tentative D call TRBD1 (6 bases). This CDR3 comprises 19 residues. Per germline, CDR1 SGDLS and CDR2 YYNGEE. V was pared by 4 bases and J by 0 bases, with 23 bases between. The CDR3 bases are TGTGCCAGCAGCTCGCGAAGTCCCGGGACAAAGAGCTCCTACAATGAGCAGTTCTTC. This translates into CASSSRSPGTKSSYNEQFF.

The chain links TRBV20-1 to TRBJ2-1; D not resolved. Trimming pared 3 bases from V and 7 bases from J, leaving 16 bases between. This CDR3 spans 14 amino acids. CDR1 is DFQATT and CDR2 is SNEGSKA in the germline V gene (reference sequence). CDR3 region: CSASLIGFGNEQFF. The CDR3 DNA reads TGCAGTGCTAGTTTAATCGGGTTCGGAAATGAGCAGTTCTTC.

CDR3 DNA sequence: TGTGCCTGGGATGAGCAGTTCTTC. As protein: CAWDEQFF. This chain links TRBV30 with TRBJ2-1; D call uncertain. V was clipped by 5 bases and J by 8 bases, with 1 base between them. The CDR3 has 8 residues. Per the germline V gene, CDR1 is GTSNPN and CDR2 is SVGIG (reference sequence). Complete variable domain (other parts from reference TRBV30 and TRBJ2-1): SQTIHQWPATLVQPVGSPLSLECTVEGTSNPNLYWYRQAAGRGLQLLFYSVGIGQISSEVPQNLSASRPQDRQFILSSKKLLLSDSGFYLCAWDEQFFGPGTRLTVL.

V is TRBV20-1 and J is TRBJ2-1; no clear D gene. There are 12 residues in the CDR3. Germline CDR1 is DFQATT and CDR2 is SNEGSKA (reference sequence). V lost 1 base and J 10 bases, leaving 11 bases between the germline ends. CDR3 nucleotides: TGCAGTGCTAGAGGGTCCCTCTCGGAGCAGTTCTTC. Translated: CSARGSLSEQFF.

This chain joins TRBV6-5 and TRBJ1-2, with D possibly TRBD1 on 5 matching bases. CDR1 MNHEY and CDR2 SVGAGI come from the germline V gene. V was pared by 5 bases and J by 3 bases, with 16 bases between. The CDR3 sequence is 15 residues long. This CDR3 reads CASSATGGPHYGYTF. In nucleotides, the CDR3 is TGTGCCAGCAGTGCTACGGGGGGACCTCACTATGGCTACACCTTC.